The rows below give T cell receptor beta chains drawn from one sample of a study of T cell repertoires in cytomegalovirus infection. TCRdb called the reads again in MiXCR, with one record for every CDR3 protein. The table shows about 76,000 distinct CDR3 sequences, with about 3.8% occurring only once. The sample comprised PBMCs. These receptors came from a human donor in good health (CMV status not recorded). Some clones in this sample may be carry-over from other donors' samples. Each CDR3 is given with its conserved first and last residue. D genes are given only for firm matches. The size of a clone is reported for some rows only, either as once, few or many, or as a class for expanded clones.

V: TRBV30
size: many
D: .
J: TRBJ2-7
CDR3: CAWSFDRWREQYF
DNA: TGTGCCTGGAGTTTTGACAGGTGGAGAGAGCAGTACTTC

V: TRBV7-3
size: many
D: .
J: TRBJ2-1
CDR3: CASSPKRLSNEQFF
DNA: TGTGCCAGCAGCCCGAAGCGGCTGTCCAATGAGCAGTTCTTC

V: TRBV7-8
size: many
D: .
J: TRBJ1-3
CDR3: CASSPRVLSGNTIYF
DNA: TGTGCCAGCAGCCCCCGGGTTCTCTCTGGAAACACCATATATTTT

V: TRBV27
size: many
D: .
J: TRBJ2-3
CDR3: CASSLWGGDTQYF
DNA: TGTGCCAGCAGTTTATGGGGAGGAGATACGCAGTATTTT

V: TRBV20-1
size: many
D: .
J: TRBJ1-4
CDR3: CSARQAGEKLFF
DNA: TGCAGTGCTCGGCAGGCGGGTGAAAAACTGTTTTTT

V: TRBV6-1
size: many
D: TRBD1
J: TRBJ1-2
CDR3: CASNPGQGLYGYTF
DNA: TGTGCCAGCAACCCAGGACAGGGTCTCTATGGCTACACCTTC

V: TRBV7-2
size: many
D: TRBD1
J: TRBJ2-3
CDR3: CATPLEGQGGDTQYF
DNA: TGTGCCACCCCATTAGAGGGACAGGGTGGAGATACGCAGTATTTT

V: TRBV20-1
size: many
D: .
J: TRBJ1-1
CDR3: CSAWDGDKLEAFF
DNA: TGCAGTGCTTGGGACGGGGATAAACTCGAAGCTTTCTTT

V: TRBV6-1
size: many
D: .
J: TRBJ2-3
CDR3: CASRNLQPGRTTDTQYF
DNA: TGTGCCAGCAGGAACCTCCAGCCGGGGCGTACCACAGATACGCAGTATTTT

V: TRBV28
size: .
D: TRBD1
J: TRBJ1-1
CDR3: CASSLTTYRGLNTEAFF
DNA: TGTGCCAGCAGTTTAACCACTTACAGGGGCCTGAACACTGAAGCTTTCTTT

V: TRBV12-3/TRBV12-4
size: many
D: TRBD1
J: TRBJ2-7
CDR3: CASREQGLGEQYF
DNA: TGTGCCAGCAGGGAACAGGGGTTAGGGGAGCAGTACTTC

V: TRBV9
size: many
D: TRBD2
J: TRBJ2-1
CDR3: CASSVGLAAAGGEQFF
DNA: TGTGCCAGCAGCGTAGGGTTAGCGGCGGCGGGGGGGGAGCAGTTCTTC

V: TRBV28
size: many
D: .
J: TRBJ1-2
CDR3: CASSTTGNYGYTF
DNA: TGTGCCAGCAGCACCACAGGGAACTATGGCTACACCTTC

V: TRBV19
size: many
D: TRBD1
J: TRBJ1-2
CDR3: CASSFRDRESGYTF
DNA: TGTGCCAGTAGTTTCCGGGACAGGGAAAGTGGCTACACCTTC

V: TRBV15
size: many
D: .
J: TRBJ1-5
CDR3: CATSGADQPQHF
DNA: TGTGCCACCAGCGGCGCCGATCAGCCCCAGCATTTT

V: TRBV4-1
size: many
D: .
J: TRBJ2-2
CDR3: CASSQEGTYPQELFF
DNA: TGCGCCAGCAGCCAAGAGGGGACGTATCCCCAAGAGCTGTTTTTT

V: TRBV20-1
size: many
D: TRBD1
J: TRBJ2-7
CDR3: CSARPGQGAYEQYF
DNA: TGCAGTGCTAGACCCGGACAGGGTGCCTACGAGCAGTACTTC

V: TRBV7-2
size: many
D: TRBD1
J: TRBJ1-3
CDR3: CASSSGQGTGNTIYF
DNA: TGTGCCAGCAGCTCGGGACAGGGGACGGGAAACACCATATATTTT

V: TRBV5-1
size: many
D: .
J: TRBJ2-3
CDR3: CASSADRTDTQYF
DNA: TGCGCCAGCAGCGCGGACCGGACAGATACGCAGTATTTT

V: TRBV5-5
size: many
D: .
J: TRBJ1-1
CDR3: CASRAGHMNTEAFF
DNA: TGTGCCAGCAGGGCGGGGCACATGAACACTGAAGCTTTCTTT

V: TRBV5-5
size: few
D: .
J: TRBJ2-7
CDR3: CASSSIDRSYEQYF
DNA: TGTGCCAGCAGCTCGATCGACAGGTCCTACGAGCAGTACTTC

V: TRBV6-6
size: many
D: .
J: TRBJ1-5
CDR3: CASSLGRGQPQHF
DNA: TGTGCCAGCAGTCTTGGGAGGGGCCAGCCCCAGCATTTT

V: TRBV7-9
size: many
D: .
J: TRBJ2-6
CDR3: CASSPTPGAGANVLTF
DNA: TGTGCCAGCAGCCCAACCCCAGGAGCTGGGGCCAACGTCCTGACTTTC

V: TRBV10-3
size: many
D: TRBD1
J: TRBJ1-2
CDR3: CAISDQGVANYGYTF
DNA: TGTGCCATCAGTGACCAGGGGGTAGCTAACTATGGCTACACCTTC

V: TRBV7-2
size: many
D: .
J: TRBJ1-1
CDR3: CASSLTGGTNTEAFF
DNA: TGTGCCAGCAGCTTAACCGGGGGGACGAACACTGAAGCTTTCTTT

V: TRBV6-2/TRBV6-3
size: many
D: .
J: TRBJ2-7
CDR3: CASSWTAQVQYF
DNA: TGTGCCAGCAGTTGGACAGCTCAGGTGCAGTACTTC

V: TRBV7-2
size: many
D: .
J: TRBJ1-2
CDR3: CASSLMPGSVNYGYTF
DNA: TGTGCCAGCAGCTTGATGCCCGGGAGCGTTAACTATGGCTACACCTTC

V: TRBV19
size: many
D: .
J: TRBJ2-7
CDR3: CASTSSSYEQYF
DNA: TGTGCCAGTACGTCCAGCTCCTACGAGCAGTACTTC

V: TRBV7-2
size: many
D: TRBD2
J: TRBJ2-3
CDR3: CASSSTGGGDTQYF
DNA: TGTGCCAGCAGCTCCACCGGGGGGGGCGATACGCAGTATTTT

V: TRBV6-1
size: .
D: TRBD1
J: TRBJ2-2
CDR3: CASSVGQGAGELFF
DNA: TGTGCCAGCAGTGTGGGACAGGGGGCCGGGGAGCTGTTTTTT

V: TRBV27
size: many
D: TRBD1
J: TRBJ1-2
CDR3: CASSGTGAYGYTF
DNA: TGTGCCAGCAGTGGGACAGGGGCCTATGGCTACACCTTC

V: TRBV6-5
size: many
D: .
J: TRBJ1-4
CDR3: CASSSDRRGKKGILFF
DNA: TGTGCCAGCAGTTCAGACAGAAGGGGGAAAAAAGGTATACTGTTTTTT

V: TRBV7-3
size: many
D: TRBD2
J: TRBJ2-7
CDR3: CASSLTSAGVYEQYF
DNA: TGTGCCAGCAGCCTAACATCAGCGGGAGTATACGAGCAGTACTTC

V: TRBV10-2
size: many
D: TRBD1
J: TRBJ2-7
CDR3: CASSVRDSTYEQYF
DNA: TGCGCCAGCAGTGTAAGGGACAGCACCTACGAGCAGTACTTC

V: TRBV6-2/TRBV6-3
size: many
D: TRBD2
J: TRBJ2-1
CDR3: CASRPASGGSYNEQFF
DNA: TGTGCCAGCAGACCCGCTAGCGGGGGCTCCTACAATGAGCAGTTCTTC

V: TRBV7-2
size: many
D: TRBD1
J: TRBJ2-2
CDR3: CASSRGQGRTGELFF
DNA: TGTGCCAGCAGCCGAGGACAGGGGAGGACCGGGGAGCTGTTTTTT

V: TRBV15
size: many
D: .
J: TRBJ1-1
CDR3: CATSRDPGGGTEAFF
DNA: TGTGCCACCAGCAGAGATCCGGGAGGAGGGACTGAAGCTTTCTTT

V: TRBV6-5
size: many
D: TRBD1
J: TRBJ1-1
CDR3: CASKVAGGTEAFF
DNA: TGTGCCAGCAAGGTGGCAGGGGGCACTGAAGCTTTCTTT

V: TRBV6-2/TRBV6-3
size: many
D: TRBD2
J: TRBJ2-5
CDR3: CASSPLRTSGGETQYF
DNA: TGTGCCAGCAGTCCTCTACGGACTAGCGGGGGAGAGACCCAGTACTTC

V: TRBV6-1
size: many
D: .
J: TRBJ1-6
CDR3: CAGGLNSPLHF
DNA: TGTGCCGGGGGGCTCAATTCACCCCTCCACTTT

V: TRBV12-3/TRBV12-4
size: .
D: .
J: TRBJ2-3
CDR3: CASSNLLDTQYF
DNA: TGTGCCAGCAGTAACCTTTTGGATACGCAGTATTTT

V: TRBV25-1
size: few
D: .
J: TRBJ2-1
CDR3: CASSEFNLNNEQFF
DNA: TGTGCCAGCAGTGAATTCAACCTCAACAATGAGCAGTTCTTC

V: TRBV28
size: many
D: .
J: TRBJ2-7
CDR3: CASSIGAWGRSYEQYF
DNA: TGTGCCAGCAGTATAGGAGCGTGGGGACGTAGCTACGAGCAGTACTTC

V: TRBV7-2
size: many
D: .
J: TRBJ2-3
CDR3: CASSPPPDTQYF
DNA: TGTGCCAGCAGCCCACCCCCGGATACGCAGTATTTT

V: TRBV7-2
size: many
D: .
J: TRBJ2-5
CDR3: CASSLRDGIQETQYF
DNA: TGTGCCAGCAGTCTACGGGACGGAATACAAGAGACCCAGTACTTC

V: TRBV6-2/TRBV6-3
size: few
D: .
J: TRBJ1-2
CDR3: CASRLQGRGNGYTF
DNA: TGTGCCAGCAGACTACAGGGTAGAGGAAATGGCTACACCTTC

V: TRBV18
size: many
D: .
J: TRBJ1-2
CDR3: CASSPPDSLLYGYTF
DNA: TGTGCCAGCTCACCACCGGACAGTCTTTTATATGGCTACACCTTC

V: TRBV12-3/TRBV12-4
size: many
D: .
J: TRBJ1-5
CDR3: CASSLSGDSNQPQHF
DNA: TGTGCCAGCAGCCTATCGGGGGATAGCAATCAGCCCCAGCATTTT

V: TRBV27
size: many
D: .
J: TRBJ1-1
CDR3: CASRASNTEAFF
DNA: TGTGCCAGCAGGGCATCGAACACTGAAGCTTTCTTT

V: TRBV20-1
size: .
D: TRBD2
J: TRBJ2-3
CDR3: CSAKLLATTTDTQYF
DNA: TGCAGTGCCAAACTACTAGCGACTACCACAGATACGCAGTATTTT

V: TRBV11-2
size: many
D: TRBD1
J: TRBJ2-5
CDR3: CASSFRDRGLGTQYF
DNA: TGTGCCAGCAGCTTCCGGGACAGGGGGCTAGGGACCCAGTACTTC

V: TRBV10-3
size: many
D: .
J: TRBJ1-2
CDR3: CAISERAGNYGYTF
DNA: TGTGCCATCAGTGAAAGGGCGGGAAACTATGGCTACACCTTC

V: TRBV11-2
size: .
D: .
J: TRBJ1-2
CDR3: CASSRWQGGNYGYTF
DNA: TGTGCCAGCAGCCGCTGGCAGGGTGGCAACTATGGCTACACCTTC

V: TRBV4-3
size: many
D: TRBD2
J: TRBJ2-5
CDR3: CASSQDASLAGGPWETQYF
DNA: TGCGCCAGCAGCCAAGATGCCTCACTAGCGGGGGGGCCCTGGGAGACCCAGTACTTC

V: TRBV11-2
size: many
D: .
J: TRBJ1-6
CDR3: CASSLDSPTTPLHF
DNA: TGTGCCAGCAGCTTGGACTCTCCGACTACGCCCCTCCACTTT

V: TRBV7-6
size: many
D: .
J: TRBJ1-1
CDR3: CASSLSGGPEAFF
DNA: TGTGCCAGCAGCTTGTCGGGGGGCCCTGAAGCTTTCTTT

V: TRBV6-6
size: many
D: .
J: TRBJ2-1
CDR3: CASSYSRVYNEQFF
DNA: TGTGCCAGCAGTTACAGTAGGGTATACAATGAGCAGTTCTTC

V: TRBV7-3
size: many
D: .
J: TRBJ2-1
CDR3: CASSLGAGSYNEQFF
DNA: TGTGCCAGCAGCCTGGGGGCTGGCTCCTACAATGAGCAGTTCTTC

V: TRBV7-2
size: many
D: .
J: TRBJ2-3
CDR3: CASSTQGSDTQYF
DNA: TGTGCCAGCAGCACCCAGGGATCCGATACGCAGTATTTT

V: TRBV7-9
size: many
D: .
J: TRBJ1-4
CDR3: CASSLPLGNEKLFF
DNA: TGTGCCAGCAGCTTACCGCTTGGAAATGAAAAACTGTTTTTT